This T cell receptor beta chain was sequenced for a study of cytomegalovirus exposure and HLA in healthy donors. Study outcomes and limitations: Productive status was seen about 87% or about 30% of the time for most TCR beta V segments in an earlier analysis.

CDR1 is SGHAT, CDR2 FQNNGV, per germline. V was cut by 6 bases and J by 2 bases, with 7 bases left in between. The CDR3 sequence is 12 residues long. A remark on this clone: Antigen: not known.

The PCR employed 60 Vbeta primers together with 13 Jbeta primers. Clones were read by immunoSEQ multiplex PCR, and TCRdb kept only the in-frame ones, dropping some. In the table there are some 200,000 clones, roughly 80% of which are singletons. The sample consisted of PBMCs. The receptor was isolated from a man between 45 and 60 years old in good health and CMV-seronegative. This rearrangement joins TRBV11-2 to TRBJ1-1; D remains unclear. The DNA for the CDR3 is TGTGCCAGCAGTGGACTTAACACTGAAGCTTTCTTT. This translates into CASSGLNTEAFF.